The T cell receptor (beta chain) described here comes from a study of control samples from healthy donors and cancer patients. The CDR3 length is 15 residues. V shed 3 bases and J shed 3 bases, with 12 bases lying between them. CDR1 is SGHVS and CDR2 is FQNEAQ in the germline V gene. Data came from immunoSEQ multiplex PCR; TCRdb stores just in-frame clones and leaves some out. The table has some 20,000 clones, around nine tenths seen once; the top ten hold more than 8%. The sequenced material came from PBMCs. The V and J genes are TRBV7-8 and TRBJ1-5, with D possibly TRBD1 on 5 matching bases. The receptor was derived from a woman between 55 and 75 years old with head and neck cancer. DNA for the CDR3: TGTGCCAGCAGCTTGGGGGGGAGAAACAATCAGCCCCAGCATTTT. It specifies CASSLGGRNNQPQHF.